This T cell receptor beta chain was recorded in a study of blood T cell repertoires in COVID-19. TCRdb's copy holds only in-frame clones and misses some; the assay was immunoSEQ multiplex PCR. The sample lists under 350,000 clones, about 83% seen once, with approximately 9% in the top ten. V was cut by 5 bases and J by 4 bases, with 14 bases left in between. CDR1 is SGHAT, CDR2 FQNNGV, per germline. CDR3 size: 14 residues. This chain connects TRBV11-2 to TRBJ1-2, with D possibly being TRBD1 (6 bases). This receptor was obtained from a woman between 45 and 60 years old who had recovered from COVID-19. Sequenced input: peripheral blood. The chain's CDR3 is CASSQGWPGYGYTF. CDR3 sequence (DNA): TGTGCCAGCAGCCAGGGGTGGCCGGGCTATGGCTACACCTTC. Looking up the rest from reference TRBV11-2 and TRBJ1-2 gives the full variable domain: EAGVAQSPRYKIIEKRQSVAFWCNPISGHATLYWYQQILGQGPKLLIQFQNNGVVDDSQLPKDRFSAERLKGVDSTLKIQPAKLEDSAVYLCASSQGWPGYGYTFGSGTRLTVV.